The 12 T cell receptor beta chains given below trace back to one sample, sequenced in a study of blood T cell repertoires in COVID-19 (dated by TCRdb to about 2020). The library was built by means of the immunoSEQ multiplex PCR assay. In its TCRdb copy, this immuneACCESS table keeps in-frame sequences only and misses some clones. Where compared with another copy, unresolved V genes explain less than half of these, and the others have no known cause. This sample holds around 280,000 clones; around 86% were observed only once. 2.1% of the sample belongs to the ten largest clones. Sequencing used peripheral blood. The source is a woman aged 25 to 39 who had recovered from COVID-19.

This clone was detected once. The chain recombines TRBV27 with TRBJ2-3, with 7 bases aligning to TRBD1. CDR1 and CDR2 from the germline V gene are MNHEY and SMNVEV (reference sequence). CDR3 length: 13 residues. V dropped 6 bases and J dropped 3; count of bases not matched to a gene: 3. DNA for the CDR3: TGTGCCAGCAGACGGGACAGAACAGATACGCAGTATTTT. This encodes CASRRDRTDTQYF.

The chain links TRBV27 to TRBJ2-1; 9 nucleotides line up with TRBD1. This CDR3 has 15 amino acids. V lost 6 bases and J lost 7; bases outside the gene matches: 10. Germline V gene lookup returns CDR1 MNHEY and CDR2 SMNVEV (reference sequence). CDR3 nucleotide sequence: TGTGCCAGCAGGGGACAGGGCAGGGATTTGAATGAGCAGTTCTTC. Translated, it gives CASRGQGRDLNEQFF.

The chain combines TRBV28 with TRBJ2-3, with D maybe TRBD2 (6 bases). With 3 bases removed from V and 2 bases from J, the gap between germline ends came to 15 bases. The CDR3 is 16 residues long. The germline V gene encodes CDR1 MDHEN and CDR2 SYDVKM. The CDR3 DNA reads as TGTGCCAGCAGTTTTGGGCAGCGGGCTAACACAGATACGCAGTATTTT. Protein: CASSFGQRANTDTQYF.

This clone was detected a few times. The V gene is TRBV12-3 or TRBV12-4, the J gene TRBJ2-7; perhaps TRBD1 as D (6 bases). Trimming shortened V by 2 bases and J by 4 bases, and 6 bases separated the two germline ends. The CDR3 loop spans 12 amino acids. The CDR3 spells CASSLTGYEQYF. CDR3 DNA: TGTGCCAGCAGTTTAACAGGGTACGAGCAGTACTTC.

V usage is TRBV30 and J usage is TRBJ2-1, with D tentatively TRBD1 (5 bases). V lost 3 bases and J lost 4, with 13 bases in between. Germline lookup yields CDR1 GTSNPN and CDR2 SVGIG (reference sequence). This CDR3 spans 14 amino acids. The CDR3 sequence is CAWRGQGTYNEQFF. In DNA form, the CDR3 reads TGTGCCTGGAGAGGCCAGGGAACTTACAATGAGCAGTTCTTC.

CDR3 sequence: CAWSGTGGEKLFF. In DNA form, the CDR3 reads TGTGCCTGGAGTGGGACGGGAGGGGAAAAACTGTTTTTT. The chain couples TRBV30 to TRBJ1-4, with unresolved D. V gave up 1 base and J gave up 8 bases, with 11 bases separating them. Germline assignment: CDR1 GTSNPN and CDR2 SVGIG (reference sequence). The CDR3 contains 13 residues.

The chain employs TRBV27 and TRBJ1-2; TRBD1 matches 8 bases. Germline trimming cut 3 bases from V and 7 bases from J; bases unmatched to any gene: 4. Germline lookup yields CDR1 MNHEY and CDR2 SMNVEV (reference sequence). The CDR3 extends over 13 amino acids. CDR3 loop: CASSFGTGSGYTF. CDR3 coding DNA: TGTGCCAGCAGTTTTGGGACAGGCAGTGGCTACACCTTC.

V is TRBV5-1 and J is TRBJ2-3; 7 nucleotides match TRBD1. V lost 0 bases to trimming and J lost 4 bases; unmatched junction nucleotides: 8. Germline loops: CDR1 SGHRS, CDR2 YFSETQ. The CDR3 is 16 residues long. The CDR3 nucleotides are TGCGCCAGCAGCTTGGGAAGACAGGGCGCGGCAGATACGCAGTATTTT. It translates to CASSLGRQGAADTQYF. Combining the CDR3 with reference TRBV5-1 and TRBJ2-3 gives the whole variable domain KAGVTQTPRYLIKTRGQQVTLSCSPISGHRSVSWYQQTPGQGLQFLFEYFSETQRNKGNFPGRFSGRQFSNSRSEMNVSTLELGDSALYLCASSLGRQGAADTQYFGPGTRLTVL.

The V call is TRBV10-3, the J call TRBJ1-6, with 9 bases identical to TRBD1. Germline CDR1 is ENHRY and CDR2 is SYGVKD. CDR3 length: 17 residues. V lost 0 bases to trimming and J lost 10 bases; unmatched junction nucleotides: 10. CDR3 coding DNA: TGTGCCATCAGTGAGTCCGAGAGACAGGGGGGAGGGTCACCCCTCCACTTT. As protein: CAISESERQGGGSPLHF.

This chain joins TRBV3-1 (or the pseudogene TRBV3-2) and TRBJ2-2; tentative D call: TRBD1 (5 bases). V lost 4 bases, J lost 8 bases, and 14 bases lay in between. This CDR3 is built from 14 residues. Germline CDR1 is LGHDT and CDR2 is YNNKEL (reference sequence). The CDR3 DNA sequence: TGTGCCAGCAGCCCCCCAACACAGGTGGGGGAGCTGTTTTTT. It encodes CASSPPTQVGELFF.

The chain carries TRBV7-9 and TRBJ1-3; D is unresolved. Trimming pared 3 bases from V and 0 bases from J, leaving 15 bases between. Germline CDR1 is SEHNR and CDR2 is FQNEAQ (reference sequence). The CDR3 contains 17 residues. DNA for the CDR3: TGTGCCAGCAGCTTCAATCCCCTCCGGGGCTCTGGAAACACCATATATTTT. This encodes CASSFNPLRGSGNTIYF.

J is TRBJ2-2 and V is TRBV5-4; TRBD2 is a possible D gene (5 bases). The germline CDR1 and CDR2 sequences are SGHNT and YYREEE (reference sequence). V shed 4 bases and J shed 2 bases, with 18 bases lying between them. The CDR3 runs to 17 residues. This CDR3 reads CASSPEYSAANTGELFF. The CDR3 coding sequence is TGTGCCAGCAGCCCGGAGTATTCAGCGGCCAACACCGGGGAGCTGTTTTTT.